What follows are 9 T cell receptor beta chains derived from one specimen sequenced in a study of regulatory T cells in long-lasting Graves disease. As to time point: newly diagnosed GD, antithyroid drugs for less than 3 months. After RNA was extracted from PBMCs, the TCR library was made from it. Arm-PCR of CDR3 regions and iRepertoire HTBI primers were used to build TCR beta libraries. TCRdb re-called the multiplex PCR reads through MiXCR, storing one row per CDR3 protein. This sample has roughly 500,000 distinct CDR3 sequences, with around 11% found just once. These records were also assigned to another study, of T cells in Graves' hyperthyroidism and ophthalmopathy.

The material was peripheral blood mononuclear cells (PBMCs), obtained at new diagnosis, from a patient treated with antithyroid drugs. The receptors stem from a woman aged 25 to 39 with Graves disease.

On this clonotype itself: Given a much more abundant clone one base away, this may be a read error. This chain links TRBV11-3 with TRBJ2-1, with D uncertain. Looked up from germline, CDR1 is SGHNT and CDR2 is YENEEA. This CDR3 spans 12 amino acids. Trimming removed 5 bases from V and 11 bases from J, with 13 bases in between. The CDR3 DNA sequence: TGTGCCAGCAGCCCCCGTTTAGAGCAGCAGTTCTTC. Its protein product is CASSPRLEQQFF.

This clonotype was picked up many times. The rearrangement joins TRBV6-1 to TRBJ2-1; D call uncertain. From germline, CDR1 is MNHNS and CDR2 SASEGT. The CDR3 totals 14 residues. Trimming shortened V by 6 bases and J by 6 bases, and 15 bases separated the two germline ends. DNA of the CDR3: TGTGCCAGCAGCCTAGGTCGTCGATTCAATGAGCAGTTCTTC. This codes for CASSLGRRFNEQFF.

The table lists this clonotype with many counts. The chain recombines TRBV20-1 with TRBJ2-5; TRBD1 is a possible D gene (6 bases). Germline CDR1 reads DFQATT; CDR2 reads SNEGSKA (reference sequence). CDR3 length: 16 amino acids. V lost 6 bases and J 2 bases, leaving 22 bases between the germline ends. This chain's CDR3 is CSAETDRLRGQETQYF. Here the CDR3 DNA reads TGCAGTGCCGAAACCGACAGGCTGAGGGGACAAGAGACCCAGTACTTC.

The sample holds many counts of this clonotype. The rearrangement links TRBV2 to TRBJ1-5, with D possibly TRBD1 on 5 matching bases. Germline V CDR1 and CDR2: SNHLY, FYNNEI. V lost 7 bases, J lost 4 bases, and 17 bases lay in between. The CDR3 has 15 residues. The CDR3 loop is CASKAGRLANQPQHF. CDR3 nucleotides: TGTGCCAGCAAAGCAGGGCGACTCGCAAATCAGCCCCAGCATTTT.

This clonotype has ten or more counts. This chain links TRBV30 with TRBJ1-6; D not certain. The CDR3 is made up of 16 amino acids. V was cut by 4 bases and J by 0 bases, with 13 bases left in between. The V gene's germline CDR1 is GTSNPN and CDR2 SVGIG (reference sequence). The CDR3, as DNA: TGTGCCTGGATGTTTCGCTCGAGCTCCTATAATTCACCCCTCCACTTT. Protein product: CAWMFRSSSYNSPLHF.

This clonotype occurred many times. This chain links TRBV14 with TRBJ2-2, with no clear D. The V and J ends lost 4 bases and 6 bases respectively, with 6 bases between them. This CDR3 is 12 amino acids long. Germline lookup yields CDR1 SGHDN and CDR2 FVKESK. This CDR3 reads CASSRFAGELFF. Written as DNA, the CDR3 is TGTGCCAGCAGCCGGTTTGCCGGGGAGCTGTTTTTT.

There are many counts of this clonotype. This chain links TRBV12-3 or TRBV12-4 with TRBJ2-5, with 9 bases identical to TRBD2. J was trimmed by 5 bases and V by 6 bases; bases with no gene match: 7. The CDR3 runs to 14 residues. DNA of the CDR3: TGTGCCAGCAGCCACCCTAGCGGGAAGGAGACCCAGTACTTC. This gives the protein CASSHPSGKETQYF.

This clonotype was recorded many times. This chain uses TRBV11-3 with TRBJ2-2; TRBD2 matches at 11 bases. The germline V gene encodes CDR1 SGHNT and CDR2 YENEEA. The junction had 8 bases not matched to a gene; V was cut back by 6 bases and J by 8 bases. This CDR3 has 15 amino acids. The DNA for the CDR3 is TGTGCCAGCAGTTTTACTAGCGGGGGTTCGGGGGAGCTGTTTTTT. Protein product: CASSFTSGGSGELFF. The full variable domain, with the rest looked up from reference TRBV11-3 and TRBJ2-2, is EAGVVQSPRYKIIEKKQPVAFWCNPISGHNTLYWYLQNLGQGPELLIRYENEEAVDDSQLPKDRFSAERLKGVDSTLKIQPAELGDSAVYLCASSFTSGGSGELFFGEGSRLTVL.

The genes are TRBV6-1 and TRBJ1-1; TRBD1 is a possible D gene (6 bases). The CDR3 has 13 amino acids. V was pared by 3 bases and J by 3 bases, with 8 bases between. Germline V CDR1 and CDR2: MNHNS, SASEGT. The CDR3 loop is CASSDPGDTEAFF. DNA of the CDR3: TGTGCCAGCAGTGACCCAGGGGACACTGAAGCTTTCTTT.